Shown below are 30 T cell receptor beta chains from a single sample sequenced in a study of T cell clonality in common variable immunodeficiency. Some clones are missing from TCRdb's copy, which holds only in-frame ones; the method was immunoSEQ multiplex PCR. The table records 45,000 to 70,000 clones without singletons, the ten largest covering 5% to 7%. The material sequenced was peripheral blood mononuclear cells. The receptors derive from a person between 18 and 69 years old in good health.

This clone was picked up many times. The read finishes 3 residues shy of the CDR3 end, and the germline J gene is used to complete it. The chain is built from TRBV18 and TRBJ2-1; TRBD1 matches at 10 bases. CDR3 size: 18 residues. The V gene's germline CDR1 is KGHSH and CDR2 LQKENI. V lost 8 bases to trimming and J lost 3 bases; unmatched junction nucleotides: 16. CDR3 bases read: TGTGCCAGCGCCACGGGACAGGGGATTAGGAACTTCTACAATGAG. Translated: CASATGQGIRNFYNE. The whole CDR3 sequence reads CASATGQGIRNFYNEQFF.

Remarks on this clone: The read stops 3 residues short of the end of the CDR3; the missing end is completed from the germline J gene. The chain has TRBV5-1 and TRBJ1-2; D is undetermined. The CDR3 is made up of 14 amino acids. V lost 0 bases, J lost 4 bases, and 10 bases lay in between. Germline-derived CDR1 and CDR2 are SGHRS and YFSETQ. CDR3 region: CASSLGGSIYGYTF. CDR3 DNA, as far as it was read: TGCGCCAGCAGCTTGGGCGGGTCTATCTATGGC.

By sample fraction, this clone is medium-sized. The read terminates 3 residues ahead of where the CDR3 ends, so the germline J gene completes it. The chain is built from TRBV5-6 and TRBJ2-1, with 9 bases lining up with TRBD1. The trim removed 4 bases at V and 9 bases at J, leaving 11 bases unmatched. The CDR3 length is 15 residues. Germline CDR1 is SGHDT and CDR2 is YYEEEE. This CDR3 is CASSAGGTGSAEQFF. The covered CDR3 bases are TGTGCCAGCAGCGCGGGCGGGACAGGGTCAGCTGAG.

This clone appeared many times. The CDR3 reads CASSSGGNVGAGYTF. The CDR3 bases that were read are TGTGCCAGCAGCTCAGGGGGAAATGTAGGCGCTGGC. The rearrangement links TRBV7-2 to TRBJ1-2, with TRBD1 identical over 7 bases. The read stops 3 residues short of the end of the CDR3; the missing end is completed from the germline J gene. The CDR3 contains 15 residues. The germline CDR1 and CDR2 sequences are SGHTA and FQGNSA. Unmatched junction bases numbered 12, after V lost 4 bases and J lost 7 bases.

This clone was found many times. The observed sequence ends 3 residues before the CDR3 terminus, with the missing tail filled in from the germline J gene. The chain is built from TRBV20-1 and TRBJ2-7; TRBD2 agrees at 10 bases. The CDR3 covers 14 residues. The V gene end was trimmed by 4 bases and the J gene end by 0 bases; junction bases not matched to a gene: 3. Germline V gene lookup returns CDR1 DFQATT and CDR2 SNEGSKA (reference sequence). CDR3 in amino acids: CSATSSGSSYEQYF. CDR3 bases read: TGCAGTGCTACTTCTAGCGGGAGCTCCTACGAG.

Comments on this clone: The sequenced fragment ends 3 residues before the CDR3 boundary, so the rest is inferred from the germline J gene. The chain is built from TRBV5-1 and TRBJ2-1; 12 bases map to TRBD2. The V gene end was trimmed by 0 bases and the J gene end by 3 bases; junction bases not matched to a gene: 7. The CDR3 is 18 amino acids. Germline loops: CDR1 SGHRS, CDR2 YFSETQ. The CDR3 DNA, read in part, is TGCGCCAGCAGCTTGGGGACGCTAGCGGGAGGGATCTACAATGAG. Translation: CASSLGTLAGGIYNE. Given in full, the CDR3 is CASSLGTLAGGIYNEQFF.

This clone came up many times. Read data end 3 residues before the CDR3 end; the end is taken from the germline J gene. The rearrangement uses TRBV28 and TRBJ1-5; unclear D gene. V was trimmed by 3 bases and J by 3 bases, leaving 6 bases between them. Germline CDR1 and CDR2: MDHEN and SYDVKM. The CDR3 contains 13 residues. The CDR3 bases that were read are TGTGCCAGCAGTTTCGGTTACAATCAGCCC. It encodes CASSFGYNQP. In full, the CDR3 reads CASSFGYNQPQHF. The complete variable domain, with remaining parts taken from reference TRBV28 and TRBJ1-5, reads DVKVTQSSRYLVKRTGEKVFLECVQDMDHENMFWYRQDPGLGLRLIYFSYDVKMKEKGDIPEGYSVSREKKERFSLILESASTNQTSMYLCASSFGYNQPQHFGDGTRLSIL.

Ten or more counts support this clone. CDR3 region: CASSYSPAGVNNEQFF. CDR3 DNA (partial): TGTGCCAGCAGTTACTCCCCAGCGGGAGTGAACAATGAG. The chain recombines TRBV6-2 or TRBV6-3 with TRBJ2-1; 8 positions match TRBD2. The read terminates 3 residues before the CDR3 end, so the remaining end is supplied by the germline J gene. Trimming at V came to 0 bases and at J to 5 bases, leaving 6 bases not matched to a gene. The CDR3 totals 16 residues. Germline loops: CDR1 MNHEY, CDR2 SVGEGT.

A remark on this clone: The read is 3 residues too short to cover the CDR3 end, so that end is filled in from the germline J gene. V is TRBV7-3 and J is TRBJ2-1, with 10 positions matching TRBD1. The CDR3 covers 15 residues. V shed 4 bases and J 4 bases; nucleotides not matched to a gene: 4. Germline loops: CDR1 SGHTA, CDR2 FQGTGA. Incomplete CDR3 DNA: TGTGCCAGCAGCTCGGACAGGGGGTCTTACAATGAG. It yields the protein CASSSDRGSYNE. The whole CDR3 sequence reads CASSSDRGSYNEQFF. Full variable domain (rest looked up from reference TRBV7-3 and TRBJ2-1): GAGVSQTPSNKVTEKGKYVELRCDPISGHTALYWYRQSLGQGPEFLIYFQGTGAADDSGLPNDRFFAVRPEGSVSTLKIQRTERGDSAVYLCASSSDRGSYNEQFFGPGTRLTVL.

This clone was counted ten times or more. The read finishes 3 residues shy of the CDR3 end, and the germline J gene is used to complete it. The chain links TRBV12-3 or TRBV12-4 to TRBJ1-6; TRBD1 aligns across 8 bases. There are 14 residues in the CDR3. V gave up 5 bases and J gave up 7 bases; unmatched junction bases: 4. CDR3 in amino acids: CASSEQGGNSPLHF. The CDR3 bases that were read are TGTGCCAGCAGTGAACAGGGGGGGAATTCACCC.

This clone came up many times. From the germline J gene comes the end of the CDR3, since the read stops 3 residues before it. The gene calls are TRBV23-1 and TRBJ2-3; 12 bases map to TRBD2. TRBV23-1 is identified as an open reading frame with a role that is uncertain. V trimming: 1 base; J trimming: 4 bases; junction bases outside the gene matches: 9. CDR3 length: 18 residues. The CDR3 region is CASSQCGKASGRADTQYF. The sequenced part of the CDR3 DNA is TGCGCCAGCAGTCAATGCGGGAAGGCTAGCGGGAGGGCAGATACG.

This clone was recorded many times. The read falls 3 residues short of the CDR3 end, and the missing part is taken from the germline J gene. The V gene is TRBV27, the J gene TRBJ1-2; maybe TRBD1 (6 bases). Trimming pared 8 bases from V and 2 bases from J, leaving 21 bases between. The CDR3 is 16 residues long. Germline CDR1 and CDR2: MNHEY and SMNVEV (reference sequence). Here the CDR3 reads CASRTAKGRLNYGYTF. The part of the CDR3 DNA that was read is TGTGCCAGCCGGACAGCAAAAGGGAGGCTGAACTATGGC.

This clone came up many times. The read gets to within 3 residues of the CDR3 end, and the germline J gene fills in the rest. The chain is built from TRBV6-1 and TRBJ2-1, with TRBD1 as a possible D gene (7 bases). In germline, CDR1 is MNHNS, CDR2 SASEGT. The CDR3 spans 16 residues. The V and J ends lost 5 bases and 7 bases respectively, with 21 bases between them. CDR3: CASSQDRAKGGNEQFF. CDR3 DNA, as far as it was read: TGTGCCAGCAGTCAAGACAGGGCCAAAGGAGGGAATGAG.

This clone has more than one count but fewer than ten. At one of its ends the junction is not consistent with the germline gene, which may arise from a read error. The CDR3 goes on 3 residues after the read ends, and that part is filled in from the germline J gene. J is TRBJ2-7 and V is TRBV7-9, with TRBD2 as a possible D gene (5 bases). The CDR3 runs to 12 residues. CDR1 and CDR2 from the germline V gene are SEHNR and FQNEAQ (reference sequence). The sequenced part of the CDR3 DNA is TGTTCCAGCAGCCCCGGGGCCTACGAG. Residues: CSSSPGAYE. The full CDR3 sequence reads CSSSPGAYEQYF.

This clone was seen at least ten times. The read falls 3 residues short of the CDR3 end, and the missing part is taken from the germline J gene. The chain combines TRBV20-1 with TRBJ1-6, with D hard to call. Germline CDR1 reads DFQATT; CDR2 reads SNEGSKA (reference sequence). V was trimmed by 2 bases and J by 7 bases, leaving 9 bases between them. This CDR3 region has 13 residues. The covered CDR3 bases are TGCAGTGCTAGAACAGCGGCAAATTCACCC. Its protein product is CSARTAANSP. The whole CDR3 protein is CSARTAANSPLHF.

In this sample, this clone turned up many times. CDR3 DNA, as far as it was read: TGCAGTGCTAGCTTTACTTACACAGATACG. Protein product: CSASFTYTDT. The whole CDR3 reads CSASFTYTDTQYF. This chain uses TRBV20-1 with TRBJ2-3, with D hard to call. The read is 3 residues too short to cover the CDR3 end, so that end is filled in from the germline J gene. V lost 3 bases and J 2 bases, leaving 9 bases between the germline ends. Per germline, CDR1 DFQATT and CDR2 SNEGSKA (reference sequence). The CDR3 extends over 13 amino acids.

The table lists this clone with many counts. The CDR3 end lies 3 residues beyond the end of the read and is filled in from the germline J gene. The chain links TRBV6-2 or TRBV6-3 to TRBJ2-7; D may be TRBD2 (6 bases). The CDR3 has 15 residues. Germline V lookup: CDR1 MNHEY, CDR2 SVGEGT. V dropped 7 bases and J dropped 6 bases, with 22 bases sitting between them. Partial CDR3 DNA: TGTGCCAGCACCTACGGCGGGGTTCTTGGCGTCGAG. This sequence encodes CASTYGGVLGVE. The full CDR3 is CASTYGGVLGVEQYF.

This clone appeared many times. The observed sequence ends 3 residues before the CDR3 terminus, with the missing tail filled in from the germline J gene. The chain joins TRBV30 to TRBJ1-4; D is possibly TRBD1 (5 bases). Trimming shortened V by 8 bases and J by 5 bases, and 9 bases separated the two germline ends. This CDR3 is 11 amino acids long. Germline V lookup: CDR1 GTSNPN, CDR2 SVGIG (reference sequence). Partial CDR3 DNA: TGTGCCGGCAGGGTGAATGAAAAA. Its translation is CAGRVNEK. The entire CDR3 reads CAGRVNEKLFF.

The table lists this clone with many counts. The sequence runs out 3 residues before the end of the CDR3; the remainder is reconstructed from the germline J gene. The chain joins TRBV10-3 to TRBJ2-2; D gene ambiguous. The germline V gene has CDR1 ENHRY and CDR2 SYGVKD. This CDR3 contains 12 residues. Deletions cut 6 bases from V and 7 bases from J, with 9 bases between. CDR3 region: CAISPEVGELFF. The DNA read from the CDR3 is TGTGCCATCAGCCCCGAGGTCGGGGAG.

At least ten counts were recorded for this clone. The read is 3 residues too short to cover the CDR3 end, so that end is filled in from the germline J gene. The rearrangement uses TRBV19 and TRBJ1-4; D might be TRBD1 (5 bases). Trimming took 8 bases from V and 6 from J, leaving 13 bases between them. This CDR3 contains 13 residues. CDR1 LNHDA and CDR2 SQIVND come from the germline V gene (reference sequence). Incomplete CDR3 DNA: TGTGCCAGTTACTCAGGGTTGGATGAAAAA. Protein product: CASYSGLDEK. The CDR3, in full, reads CASYSGLDEKLFF.

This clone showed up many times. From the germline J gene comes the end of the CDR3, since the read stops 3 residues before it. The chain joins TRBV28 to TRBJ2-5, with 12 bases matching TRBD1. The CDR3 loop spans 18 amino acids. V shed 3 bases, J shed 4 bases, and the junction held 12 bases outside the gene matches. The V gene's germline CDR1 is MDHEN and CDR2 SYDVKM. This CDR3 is CASSFGGSGTGGRETQYF. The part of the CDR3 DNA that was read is TGTGCCAGCAGTTTTGGAGGGTCCGGGACAGGGGGCAGAGAGACC.

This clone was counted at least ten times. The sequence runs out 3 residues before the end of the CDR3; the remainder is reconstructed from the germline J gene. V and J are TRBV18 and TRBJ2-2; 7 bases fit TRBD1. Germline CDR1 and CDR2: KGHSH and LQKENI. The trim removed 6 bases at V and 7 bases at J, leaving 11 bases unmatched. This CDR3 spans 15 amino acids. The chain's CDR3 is CASSPTGTADGELFF. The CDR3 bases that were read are TGTGCCAGCTCGCCTACCGGGACAGCAGACGGGGAG.

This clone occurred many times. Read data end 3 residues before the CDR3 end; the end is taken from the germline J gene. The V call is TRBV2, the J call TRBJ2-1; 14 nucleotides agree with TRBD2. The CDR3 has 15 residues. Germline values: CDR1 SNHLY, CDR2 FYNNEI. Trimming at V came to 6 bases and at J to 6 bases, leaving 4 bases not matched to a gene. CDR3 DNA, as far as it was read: TGTGCCAGCAGGCCCGGGACTAGCGGGAGCAATGAG. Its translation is CASRPGTSGSNE. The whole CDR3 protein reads CASRPGTSGSNEQFF. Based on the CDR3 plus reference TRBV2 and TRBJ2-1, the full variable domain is EPEVTQTPSHQVTQMGQEVILRCVPISNHLYFYWYRQILGQKVEFLVSFYNNEISEKSEIFDDQFSVERPDGSNFTLKIRSTKLEDSAMYFCASRPGTSGSNEQFFGPGTRLTVL.

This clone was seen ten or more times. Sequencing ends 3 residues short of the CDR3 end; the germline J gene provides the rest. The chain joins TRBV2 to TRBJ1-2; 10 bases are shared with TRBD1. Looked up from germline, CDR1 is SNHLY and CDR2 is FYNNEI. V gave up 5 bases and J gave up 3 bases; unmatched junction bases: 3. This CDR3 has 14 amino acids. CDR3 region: CASSRTGGDYGYTF. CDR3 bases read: TGTGCCAGCAGTAGGACAGGGGGAGACTATGGC.

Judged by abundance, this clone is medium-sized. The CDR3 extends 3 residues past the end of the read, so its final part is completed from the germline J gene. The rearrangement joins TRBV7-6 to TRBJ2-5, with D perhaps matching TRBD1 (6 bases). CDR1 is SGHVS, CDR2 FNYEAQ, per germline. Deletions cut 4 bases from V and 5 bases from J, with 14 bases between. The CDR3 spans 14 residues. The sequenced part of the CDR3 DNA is TGTGCCAGCAGCTACTCCTCAGGGGAGGAGACC. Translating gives CASSYSSGEET. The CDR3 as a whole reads CASSYSSGEETQYF.

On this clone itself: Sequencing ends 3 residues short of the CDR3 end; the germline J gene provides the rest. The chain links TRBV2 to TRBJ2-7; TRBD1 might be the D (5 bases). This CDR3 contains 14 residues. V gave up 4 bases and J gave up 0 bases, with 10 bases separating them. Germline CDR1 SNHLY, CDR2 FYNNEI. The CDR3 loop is CASSARQISYEQYF. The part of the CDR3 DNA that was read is TGTGCCAGCAGTGCCCGACAGATCTCCTACGAG.

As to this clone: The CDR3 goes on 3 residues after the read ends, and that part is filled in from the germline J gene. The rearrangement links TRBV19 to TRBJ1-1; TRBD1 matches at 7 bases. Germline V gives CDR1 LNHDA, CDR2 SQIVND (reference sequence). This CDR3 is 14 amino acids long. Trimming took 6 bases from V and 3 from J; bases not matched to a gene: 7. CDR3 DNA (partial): TGTGCCAGTAGCCTACAGGGGCTTGACACTGAA. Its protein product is CASSLQGLDTE. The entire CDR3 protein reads CASSLQGLDTEAFF.

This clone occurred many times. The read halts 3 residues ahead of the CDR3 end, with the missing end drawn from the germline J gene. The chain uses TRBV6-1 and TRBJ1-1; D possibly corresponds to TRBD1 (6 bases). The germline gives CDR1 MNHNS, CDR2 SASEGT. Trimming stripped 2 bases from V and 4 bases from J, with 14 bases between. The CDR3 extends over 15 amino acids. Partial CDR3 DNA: TGTGCCAGCAGTGAAATGGGGGGGCGATTCACTGAA. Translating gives CASSEMGGRFTE. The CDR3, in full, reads CASSEMGGRFTEAFF.

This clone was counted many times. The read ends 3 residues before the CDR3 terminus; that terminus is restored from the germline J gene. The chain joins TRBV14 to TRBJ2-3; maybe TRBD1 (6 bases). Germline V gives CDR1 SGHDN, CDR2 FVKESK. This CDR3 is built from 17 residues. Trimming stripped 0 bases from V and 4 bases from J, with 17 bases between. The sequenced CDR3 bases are TGTGCCAGCAGCCAAGATCAAGGACTCCCAGGGGCAGATACG. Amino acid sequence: CASSQDQGLPGADT. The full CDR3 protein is CASSQDQGLPGADTQYF. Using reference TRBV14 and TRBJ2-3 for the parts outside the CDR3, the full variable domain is EAGVTQFPSHSVIEKGQTVTLRCDPISGHDNLYWYRRVMGKEIKFLLHFVKESKQDESGMPNNRFLAERTGGTYSTLKVQPAELEDSGVYFCASSQDQGLPGADTQYFGPGTRLTVL.

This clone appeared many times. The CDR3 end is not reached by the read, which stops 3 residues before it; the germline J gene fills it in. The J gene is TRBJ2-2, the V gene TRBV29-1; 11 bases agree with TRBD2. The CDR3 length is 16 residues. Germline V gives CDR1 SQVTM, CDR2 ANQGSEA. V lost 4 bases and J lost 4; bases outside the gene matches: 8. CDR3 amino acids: CSVAGTSGSATGELFF. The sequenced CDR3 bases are TGCAGCGTTGCCGGGACTAGCGGTTCGGCCACCGGGGAG.